Listed here are 26 T cell receptor beta chains from one sample, sequenced in a study of blood T cell repertoires in COVID-19. The table came from immunoSEQ multiplex PCR; TCRdb's copy has only in-frame clones and leaves some out. The top ten hold around 23% of the sample, which has some 190,000 clones, roughly nine tenths seen once. The sequenced material came from PBMCs or T cells enriched from blood (not recorded which). All receptors come from a woman in her forties in a cohort exposed to, infected with or recovered from COVID-19 (not recorded which).

This clone appeared once. This chain connects TRBV19 to TRBJ1-2, with 8 bases matching TRBD1. J was trimmed by 4 bases and V by 5 bases; bases with no gene match: 9. The CDR3 sequence is 15 residues long. The germline V gene encodes CDR1 LNHDA and CDR2 SQIVND (reference sequence). CDR3 residues: CASSPRTGTGYGYTF. The DNA for the CDR3 is TGTGCCAGTAGTCCTCGGACAGGGACCGGCTATGGCTACACCTTC.

The chain is built from TRBV7-6 and TRBJ2-5; TRBD1 matches 8 bases. This CDR3 spans 17 amino acids. Trimming removed 2 bases from V and 2 bases from J; junction bases left unmatched: 10. The germline CDR1 and CDR2 sequences are SGHVS and FNYEAQ. CDR3 in amino acids: CASSLSPGQEAQETQYF. DNA of the CDR3: TGTGCCAGCAGCTTATCACCGGGACAGGAGGCGCAAGAGACCCAGTACTTC.

This chain links TRBV24-1 with TRBJ2-1; 9 nucleotides align to TRBD2. CDR1 KGHDR and CDR2 SFDVKD come from the germline V gene. J gave up 10 bases and V 5 bases, and 5 bases lay outside the gene matches. This CDR3 has 13 amino acids. CDR3 in DNA: TGTGCCACCAGTGCGGTAGCGGGGGCCGAGCAGTTCTTC. Protein: CATSAVAGAEQFF.

The gene calls are TRBV5-4 and TRBJ2-7; weak D call: TRBD2 (6 bases). The germline V gene has CDR1 SGHNT and CDR2 YYREEE (reference sequence). Deletions cut 10 bases from V and 3 bases from J, with 14 bases between. The CDR3 spans 12 residues. This chain's CDR3 is CARNWGVYEQYF. The DNA for the CDR3 is TGTGCCCGCAATTGGGGGGTCTACGAGCAGTACTTC.

This clone was counted a single time. A read error may account for a junction end that differs from germline. The chain combines TRBV9 with TRBJ2-7; 9 bases are shared with TRBD1. Germline V gene sequence: CDR1 SGDLS, CDR2 YYNGEE. This CDR3 is 14 amino acids long. In nucleotides, the CDR3 is TGTGGCAGCAGCGTAGAGGACAGGGGCCACGAGCAGTACTTC. This gives the protein CGSSVEDRGHEQYF.

V and J are TRBV15 and TRBJ2-4; possible D gene TRBD1, 5 bases. With 1 base removed from V and 2 bases from J, the gap between germline ends came to 9 bases. The CDR3 consists of 15 residues. Germline V gene lookup returns CDR1 LNHNV and CDR2 YYDKDF (reference sequence). The CDR3 DNA reads TGTGCCACCAGCAGAGTGCGACAGTCCAAAAACATTCAGTACTTC. It yields the protein CATSRVRQSKNIQYF. Full variable domain (remainder filled in from reference TRBV15 and TRBJ2-4): DAMVIQNPRYQVTQFGKPVTLSCSQTLNHNVMYWYQQKSSQAPKLLFHYYDKDFNNEADTPDNFQSRRPNTSFCFLDIRSPGLGDTAMYLCATSRVRQSKNIQYFGAGTRLSVL.

The chain joins TRBV7-2 to TRBJ1-5; 7 positions agree with TRBD1. Trimming at V came to 5 bases and at J to 6 bases, leaving 7 bases not matched to a gene. The CDR3 length is 14 residues. In germline, CDR1 is SGHTA, CDR2 FQGNSA. CDR3: CASSPRQGGQPQHF. For the CDR3, the DNA is TGTGCCAGCAGCCCCCGACAGGGCGGTCAGCCCCAGCATTTT.

The V call is TRBV29-1, the J call TRBJ2-7; perhaps TRBD1 as D (5 bases). This CDR3 has 12 residues. Trimming took off 4 bases at V and 3 bases at J, with 10 bases between the two ends. Germline assignment: CDR1 SQVTM and CDR2 ANQGSEA. CDR3 amino acids: CSVGVTDYEQYF. The CDR3 DNA reads TGCAGCGTTGGAGTGACAGACTACGAGCAGTACTTC.

The J gene is TRBJ2-1, the V gene TRBV28; 10 bases align to TRBD2. Germline V lookup: CDR1 MDHEN, CDR2 SYDVKM. CDR3 size: 15 residues. V lost 4 bases and J lost 8; bases outside the gene matches: 8. CDR3: CASSSPSGGRYEQFF. CDR3 sequence (DNA): TGTGCCAGCAGTTCCCCTAGCGGGGGAAGGTATGAGCAGTTCTTC. Full variable domain (remainder filled in from reference TRBV28 and TRBJ2-1): DVKVTQSSRYLVKRTGEKVFLECVQDMDHENMFWYRQDPGLGLRLIYFSYDVKMKEKGDIPEGYSVSREKKERFSLILESASTNQTSMYLCASSSPSGGRYEQFFGPGTRLTVL.

The genes are TRBV10-3 and TRBJ1-3; the D gene is possibly TRBD1 (6 bases). This CDR3 has 16 amino acids. The germline CDR1 and CDR2 sequences are ENHRY and SYGVKD. With 9 bases removed from V and 0 bases from J, the gap between germline ends came to 18 bases. The CDR3 sequence: CAIKGHRASSGNTIYF. For the CDR3, the DNA is TGTGCCATTAAAGGACACAGGGCGAGCTCTGGAAACACCATATATTTT.

V gene TRBV10-3 combines with J gene TRBJ1-1; possible D gene TRBD1, 5 bases. Trimming shortened V by 2 bases and J by 1 base, and 5 bases separated the two germline ends. Germline assignment: CDR1 ENHRY and CDR2 SYGVKD. The CDR3 is 13 amino acids. DNA of the CDR3: TGTGCCATCAGTGAGGACAGGAACACTGAAGCTTTCTTT. This sequence encodes CAISEDRNTEAFF.

The chain uses TRBV6-5 and TRBJ2-7; the match to TRBD1 covers 10 bases. CDR1 is MNHEY, CDR2 SVGAGI, per germline. The CDR3 contains 15 residues. V shed 6 bases and J 4 bases; nucleotides not matched to a gene: 9. In DNA, the CDR3 is TGTGCCAGCAGCCCCGGACAGGGGGTCTTTTACGAGCAGTACTTC. Its translation is CASSPGQGVFYEQYF.

The genes are TRBV7-9 and TRBJ1-1; D unclear. V dropped 5 bases and J dropped 1 base, with 14 bases sitting between them. This CDR3 has 15 amino acids. Germline lookup yields CDR1 SEHNR and CDR2 FQNEAQ (reference sequence). CDR3 residues: CASSRVGVSNTEAFF. The DNA of the CDR3 is TGTGCCAGCAGCCGGGTCGGGGTCTCGAACACTGAAGCTTTCTTT.

There are a few counts of this clone. V is TRBV19 and J is TRBJ1-5, with D tentatively TRBD1 (6 bases). Germline CDR1 is LNHDA and CDR2 is SQIVND (reference sequence). There are 15 residues in the CDR3. The germline V and J ends were trimmed by 5 bases and 1 base, with 12 bases remaining between them. CDR3: CASSLQDRSNQPQHF. DNA of the CDR3: TGTGCCAGTAGTCTCCAGGACAGAAGCAATCAGCCCCAGCATTTT.

CDR3 DNA sequence: TGTGCCAGCAGCCCTCTGACTAGCTCCTACGAGCAGTACTTC. This codes for CASSPLTSSYEQYF. This chain joins TRBV6-2 or TRBV6-3 and TRBJ2-7, with a tentative D call TRBD2 (6 bases). CDR1 and CDR2 from the germline V gene are MNHEY and SVGEGT. V was cut by 6 bases and J by 0 bases, with 12 bases left in between. The CDR3 totals 14 residues.

V and J are TRBV5-6 and TRBJ2-1, with TRBD2 matching 13 bases. V shed 4 bases and J 7 bases; nucleotides not matched to a gene: 8. Germline CDR1 is SGHDT and CDR2 is YYEEEE. The CDR3 has 16 amino acids. The CDR3 spells CASSVLTSGRGNEQFF. CDR3 bases: TGTGCCAGCAGCGTACTCACTAGCGGGAGGGGAAATGAGCAGTTCTTC.

The chain combines TRBV3-1 (or the pseudogene TRBV3-2) with TRBJ1-2, with 8 bases lining up with TRBD1. This CDR3 has 14 amino acids. Germline values: CDR1 LGHDT, CDR2 YNNKEL (reference sequence). V shed 0 bases, J shed 8 bases, and the junction held 5 bases outside the gene matches. DNA for the CDR3: TGTGCCAGCAGCCAAGAGACAGGGGCGGAGGGCTACACCTTC. This codes for CASSQETGAEGYTF.

This sequence joins TRBV4-1 and TRBJ2-1; D is unclear. The CDR3 spans 15 residues. Germline values: CDR1 MGHRA, CDR2 YSYEKL. V lost 0 bases and J lost 0, with 6 bases in between. The CDR3 nucleotides read TGCGCCAGCAGCCAAGAGCCGGTCTCCTACAATGAGCAGTTCTTC. This translates into CASSQEPVSYNEQFF.

This clone was detected once. The CDR3 here is CASRSQGTSYYEQYF. For the CDR3, the DNA is TGTGCCAGCAGGTCCCAGGGGACTAGTTACTACGAGCAGTACTTC. V gene TRBV2 combines with J gene TRBJ2-7; 8 bases fit TRBD2. CDR1 is SNHLY and CDR2 is FYNNEI in the germline V gene. V gave up 6 bases and J gave up 3 bases; unmatched junction bases: 10. This CDR3 comprises 15 residues.

The chain has TRBV4-1 and TRBJ1-1; D possibly corresponds to TRBD1 (5 bases). V lost 6 bases and J lost 0, with 23 bases in between. Per the germline V gene, CDR1 is MGHRA and CDR2 is YSYEKL. The CDR3 extends over 18 amino acids. Written as DNA, the CDR3 is TGCGCCAGCAGTTCACCATACGACCGACAGACAATGAACACTGAAGCTTTCTTT. Amino acid sequence: CASSSPYDRQTMNTEAFF.

The rearrangement joins TRBV9 to TRBJ2-1; 10 nucleotides match TRBD2. This CDR3 is 16 amino acids long. Germline loops: CDR1 SGDLS, CDR2 YYNGEE. V lost 4 bases, J lost 7 bases, and 11 bases stayed unmatched. CDR3: CASSIRFVAGGNEQFF. The CDR3 DNA is TGTGCCAGCAGCATCCGGTTTGTAGCGGGAGGAAATGAGCAGTTCTTC.

V gene TRBV6-1 combines with J gene TRBJ1-4; D might be TRBD1 (6 bases). Looked up from germline, CDR1 is MNHNS and CDR2 is SASEGT. Trimming removed 3 bases at V and 8 bases at J, with 16 bases between. The CDR3 consists of 15 residues. CDR3 in DNA: TGTGCCAGCAGTGATGTCTACAGGGATTCCGAAAAACTGTTTTTT. Translating gives CASSDVYRDSEKLFF.

The chain carries TRBV11-3 and TRBJ2-5; the match to TRBD2 covers 10 bases. The germline V gene has CDR1 SGHNT and CDR2 YENEEA. Germline trimming cut 11 bases from V and 2 bases from J; bases unmatched to any gene: 11. The CDR3 consists of 15 residues. This CDR3 reads CASQRLAGTQETQYF. The CDR3 nucleotides are TGTGCCTCCCAACGACTAGCGGGCACACAAGAGACCCAGTACTTC.

The V gene is TRBV10-3, the J gene TRBJ2-5; TRBD2 matches at 7 bases. Germline lookup yields CDR1 ENHRY and CDR2 SYGVKD. V shed 3 bases, J shed 2 bases, and the junction held 12 bases outside the gene matches. The CDR3 has 17 amino acids. CDR3 DNA: TGTGCCATCAGTGATACCGGGACTATCGGAAGGCAAGAGACCCAGTACTTC. It codes for CAISDTGTIGRQETQYF.

The genes are TRBV2 and TRBJ1-6; D call uncertain. CDR1 and CDR2 (germline): SNHLY, FYNNEI. Trimming removed 9 bases from V and 9 bases from J, with 9 bases in between. The CDR3 sequence is 11 residues long. The CDR3: CASRVRSPLHF. CDR3 sequence (DNA): TGTGCCAGTCGGGTGCGTTCACCCCTCCACTTT.

The chain links TRBV6-5 to TRBJ1-1, with unresolved D. Germline V gives CDR1 MNHEY, CDR2 SVGAGI. The V and J ends lost 11 bases and 14 bases respectively, with 27 bases between them. This CDR3 has 13 amino acids. The CDR3 is CASMGDIPDGRFF. The CDR3 coding sequence is TGTGCCTCCATGGGCGACATCCCGGATGGTCGGTTCTTT.